The 32 T cell receptor beta chains given below trace back to one sample, sequenced in a study of cytomegalovirus exposure and HLA in healthy donors. Both 60 Vbeta primers and 13 Jbeta primers went into the PCR. The data were produced by immunoSEQ multiplex PCR, yet TCRdb's version contains in-frame clones alone and is incomplete. The table records 90,000 to 150,000 clones, over 65% of them present only once. The sequenced sample consisted of PBMCs. These TCRs come from a woman aged 25 to 39 in good health and CMV-seropositive.

V gene TRBV29-1 combines with J gene TRBJ2-2; maybe TRBD2 (6 bases). The CDR3 has 13 amino acids. V lost 6 bases and J 8 bases, leaving 16 bases between the germline ends. CDR1 SQVTM and CDR2 ANQGSEA come from the germline V gene. The CDR3 loop reads CSVSTLAGGELFF. The CDR3 nucleotides read TGCAGCGTCTCAACCTTGGCGGGGGGGGAGCTGTTTTTT.

The rearrangement uses TRBV5-1 and TRBJ2-7; D possibly corresponds to TRBD2 (5 bases). Per the germline V gene, CDR1 is SGHRS and CDR2 is YFSETQ. There are 14 residues in the CDR3. Trimming shortened V by 0 bases and J by 2 bases, and 9 bases separated the two germline ends. The CDR3 sequence: CASSLAGKTYEQYF. CDR3 in DNA: TGCGCCAGCAGCTTGGCGGGGAAGACCTACGAGCAGTACTTC.

The chain recombines TRBV4-2 with TRBJ2-3; 9 bases map to TRBD1. Trimming removed 1 base from V and 6 bases from J; junction bases left unmatched: 14. This CDR3 spans 18 amino acids. Germline V CDR1 and CDR2: LGHNA, YNFKEQ. CDR3: CASSQGPGQGGSGDTQYF. The DNA for the CDR3 is TGTGCCAGCAGCCAAGGCCCGGGACAGGGAGGATCGGGGGATACGCAGTATTTT.

This clone was counted between two and nine times. The chain has TRBV4-3 and TRBJ2-1; the match to TRBD2 covers 14 bases. Per germline, CDR1 LGHNA and CDR2 YSLEER. CDR3 size: 16 residues. Trimming cost V 1 base and J 4 bases; bases outside gene matches: 0. In DNA form, the CDR3 reads TGCGCCAGCAGCCAAGGACTAGCGGGGGGGTACAATGAGCAGTTCTTC. As protein: CASSQGLAGGYNEQFF.

The chain couples TRBV6-1 to TRBJ2-5; possibly TRBD2 for D (5 bases). CDR1 and CDR2 from the germline V gene are MNHNS and SASEGT. V lost 6 bases, J lost 3 bases, and 14 bases lay in between. This CDR3 has 14 residues. CDR3 in amino acids: CASSQLVTKETQYF. In DNA form, the CDR3 reads TGTGCCAGCAGCCAACTAGTAACAAAAGAGACCCAGTACTTC.

The CDR3 nucleotides are TGCGCCAGCAGTCAATCGAAGGGACTAGCGGGGGTCAGGAGCTCCTACAATGAGCAGTTCTTC. Translating it yields CASSQSKGLAGVRSSYNEQFF. The chain carries TRBV23-1 and TRBJ2-1; 14 nucleotides line up with TRBD2. TRBV23-1 is marked as an open reading frame, function uncertain. This CDR3 region has 21 residues. V lost 0 bases to trimming and J lost 0 bases; unmatched junction nucleotides: 10.

The rearrangement joins TRBV6-5 to TRBJ1-5; no clear D gene. The CDR3 covers 15 residues. Trimming removed 3 bases from V and 4 bases from J, with 13 bases in between. Germline V gene sequence: CDR1 MNHEY, CDR2 SVGAGI. In DNA, the CDR3 is TGTGCCAGCAGTTATTACTCCCGAGGGAATCAGCCCCAGCATTTT. This encodes CASSYYSRGNQPQHF.

J is TRBJ1-1 and V is TRBV5-5; the D gene is possibly TRBD1 (6 bases). The CDR3 is 13 residues long. The ends were cut back, 6 bases at V and 1 base at J, with 10 bases in the middle. Germline lookup yields CDR1 SGHKS and CDR2 YYEKEE (reference sequence). The CDR3 is CASTLGANTEAFF. CDR3 nucleotides: TGTGCCAGCACTTTGGGGGCGAACACTGAAGCTTTCTTT.

The chain couples TRBV9 to TRBJ2-1; 16 nucleotides agree with TRBD2. Germline CDR1 and CDR2: SGDLS and YYNGEE. The CDR3 runs to 18 residues. The ends lost 1 base at V and 7 bases at J; junction bases unmatched: 8. CDR3 bases: TGTGCCAGCAGCGTAACCGGGACTAGCGGGGGGGCCGGAAATGAGCAGTTCTTC. It codes for CASSVTGTSGGAGNEQFF. Variable domain in full (rest from reference TRBV9 and TRBJ2-1): DSGVTQTPKHLITATGQRVTLRCSPRSGDLSVYWYQQSLDQGLQFLIQYYNGEERAKGNILERFSAQQFPDLHSELNLSSLELGDSALYFCASSVTGTSGGAGNEQFFGPGTRLTVL.

This CDR3 reads CASSSRGREQYF. The CDR3 coding sequence is TGTGCCAGCAGTTCAAGAGGCCGCGAGCAGTACTTC. This chain uses TRBV27 with TRBJ2-7, with D uncertain. V was cut by 4 bases and J by 6 bases, with 10 bases left in between. This CDR3 region has 12 residues. The germline gives CDR1 MNHEY, CDR2 SMNVEV (reference sequence).

V is TRBV30 and J is TRBJ1-5; D remains unclear. Trimming cost V 5 bases and J 9 bases, with 14 bases left between them. This CDR3 is 12 amino acids long. Germline values: CDR1 GTSNPN, CDR2 SVGIG (reference sequence). CDR3 in DNA: TGTGCCTGGCAGACTGATTTGGGGCCCCAGCATTTT. Its translation is CAWQTDLGPQHF.

This chain connects TRBV9 to TRBJ2-1, with a weak D call TRBD2 (5 bases). The CDR3 sequence is 16 residues long. Trimming removed 2 bases at V and 0 bases at J, with 12 bases between. CDR1 is SGDLS and CDR2 is YYNGEE in the germline V gene. This CDR3 reads CASSVRERGSYNEQFF. The CDR3, as DNA: TGTGCCAGCAGCGTGAGGGAAAGAGGCTCCTACAATGAGCAGTTCTTC.

The V call is TRBV28, the J call TRBJ2-1, with 11 nucleotides matching TRBD1. Per the germline V gene, CDR1 is MDHEN and CDR2 is SYDVKM. The V segment lost 3 bases and the J segment 7 bases; nucleotides outside the gene matches: 5. This CDR3 spans 15 amino acids. The CDR3 region has the DNA TGTGCCAGCAGTTTTTCTGGGACAGGGGGAAATGAGCAGTTCTTC. Translated: CASSFSGTGGNEQFF. Full variable domain (outside the CDR3, taken from reference TRBV28 and TRBJ2-1): DVKVTQSSRYLVKRTGEKVFLECVQDMDHENMFWYRQDPGLGLRLIYFSYDVKMKEKGDIPEGYSVSREKKERFSLILESASTNQTSMYLCASSFSGTGGNEQFFGPGTRLTVL.

V and J are TRBV9 and TRBJ2-1; D not certain. V was clipped by 0 bases and J by 4 bases, with 8 bases between them. This CDR3 has 14 residues. Germline-derived CDR1 and CDR2 are SGDLS and YYNGEE. The CDR3 DNA is TGTGCCAGCAGCGTAGGTTGGGCGTACAATGAGCAGTTCTTC. It is translated as CASSVGWAYNEQFF.

The chain has TRBV7-9 and TRBJ2-7; TRBD2 aligns across 7 bases. V was pared by 5 bases and J by 6 bases, with 10 bases of the junction left unmatched. The CDR3 sequence is 14 residues long. Germline lookup yields CDR1 SEHNR and CDR2 FQNEAQ (reference sequence). DNA for the CDR3: TGTGCCAGCAGCCCCAGCGGGGCCCGGGGCGAGCAGTACTTC. Translation gives CASSPSGARGEQYF.

This clone has a handful of counts. The rearrangement links TRBV7-9 to TRBJ1-1; tentative D call: TRBD1 (6 bases). The CDR3 has 16 amino acids. The V end was cut by 5 bases, the J end by 1 base, with 17 bases between. In germline, CDR1 is SEHNR, CDR2 FQNEAQ (reference sequence). The CDR3 bases are TGTGCCAGCAGCCCTCGTCGGGGGGGCAAGAACACTGAAGCTTTCTTT. Protein product: CASSPRRGGKNTEAFF. Full variable domain (remainder filled in from reference TRBV7-9 and TRBJ1-1): DTGVSQNPRHKITKRGQNVTFRCDPISEHNRLYWYRQTLGQGPEFLTYFQNEAQLEKSRLLSDRFSAERPKGSFSTLEIQRTEQGDSAMYLCASSPRRGGKNTEAFFGQGTRLTVV.

The rearrangement uses TRBV6-1 and TRBJ1-6, with D hard to call. This CDR3 is 13 amino acids long. V was shortened by 1 base and J by 13 bases, with 11 bases between the two germline ends. Germline V gives CDR1 MNHNS, CDR2 SASEGT. The CDR3 reads CASSEEQSGPLHF. In DNA form, the CDR3 reads TGTGCCAGCAGTGAAGAACAATCTGGTCCCCTCCACTTT.

The V call is TRBV5-5, the J call TRBJ1-2; D remains unclear. V was clipped by 3 bases and J by 8 bases, with 14 bases between them. The CDR3 sequence is 13 residues long. CDR1 and CDR2 from the germline V gene are SGHKS and YYEKEE (reference sequence). The CDR3 sequence: CASSSDRLRGYTF. The CDR3 region has the DNA TGTGCCAGCAGCTCGGACCGACTAAGAGGCTACACCTTC.

This sequence joins TRBV28 and TRBJ2-1, with 8 positions matching TRBD1. Per the germline V gene, CDR1 is MDHEN and CDR2 is SYDVKM. This CDR3 region has 15 residues. V was pared by 5 bases and J by 3 bases, with 6 bases of the junction left unmatched. CDR3 DNA sequence: TGTGCCAGCAGTCGACAGGGGTTGAGCTACAATGAGCAGTTCTTC. Protein sequence: CASSRQGLSYNEQFF. The complete variable domain, with remaining parts taken from reference TRBV28 and TRBJ2-1, reads DVKVTQSSRYLVKRTGEKVFLECVQDMDHENMFWYRQDPGLGLRLIYFSYDVKMKEKGDIPEGYSVSREKKERFSLILESASTNQTSMYLCASSRQGLSYNEQFFGPGTRLTVL.

The chain links TRBV6-5 to TRBJ2-7; tentative D call: TRBD1 (5 bases). V was pared by 10 bases and J by 6 bases, with 19 bases between. Per the germline V gene, CDR1 is MNHEY and CDR2 is SVGAGI. The length of the CDR3 is 13 residues. In nucleotides, the CDR3 is TGTGCCACCCATGGCTGGGGCAGGGTCGAGCAGTACTTC. Its protein product is CATHGWGRVEQYF.

The chain combines TRBV5-1 with TRBJ1-1; possible D gene TRBD1, 5 bases. This CDR3 has 13 residues. Looked up from germline, CDR1 is SGHRS and CDR2 is YFSETQ. V shed 6 bases and J shed 5 bases, with 14 bases lying between them. CDR3 nucleotides: TGCGCCAGCACCGCGGGGGAAGGGACTGAAGCTTTCTTT. The encoded protein is CASTAGEGTEAFF.

A single count supports this clone. The V call is TRBV15, the J call TRBJ1-2, with D unresolved. CDR1 and CDR2 from the germline V gene are LNHNV and YYDKDF (reference sequence). V lost 0 bases, J lost 3 bases, and 8 bases lay in between. CDR3 length: 14 residues. CDR3 nucleotides: TGTGCCACCAGCAGAGACTTTATCGACTATGGCTACACCTTC. Translation: CATSRDFIDYGYTF. Combining the CDR3 with reference TRBV15 and TRBJ1-2 gives the whole variable domain DAMVIQNPRYQVTQFGKPVTLSCSQTLNHNVMYWYQQKSSQAPKLLFHYYDKDFNNEADTPDNFQSRRPNTSFCFLDIRSPGLGDTAMYLCATSRDFIDYGYTFGSGTRLTVV.

This rearrangement joins TRBV9 to TRBJ2-5; D ambiguous. Germline assignment: CDR1 SGDLS and CDR2 YYNGEE. The V end was cut by 0 bases, the J end by 1 base, with 13 bases between. CDR3 size: 16 residues. Here the CDR3 reads CASSVGYSGTQETQYF. Written as DNA, the CDR3 is TGTGCCAGCAGCGTAGGGTATTCGGGTACCCAAGAGACCCAGTACTTC.

J is TRBJ1-4 and V is TRBV21-1; the table assigns TRBD1, which was not confirmed against the DNA. TRBV21-1 corresponds to a pseudogene. This CDR3 has 14 amino acids. CDR3 sequence (DNA): TGTGCCAGCAGCCCAGGGACAACTAATGAAAAACTGTTTTTT. This codes for CASSPGTTNEKLFF.

The chain combines TRBV30 with TRBJ1-2; tentative D call: TRBD1 (5 bases). The CDR3 runs to 12 residues. Germline loops: CDR1 GTSNPN, CDR2 SVGIG (reference sequence). The V end was cut by 1 base, the J end by 8 bases, with 11 bases between. The DNA of the CDR3 is TGTGCCTGGAGTGGGGGCCTTTGGGGCTACACCTTC. This translates into CAWSGGLWGYTF.

This sequence joins TRBV9 and TRBJ2-3; D is perhaps TRBD1 (6 bases). The V gene lost 0 bases and the J gene lost 2 bases, with 10 bases spanning the gap. This CDR3 spans 15 amino acids. Per germline, CDR1 SGDLS and CDR2 YYNGEE. The CDR3 DNA follows: TGTGCCAGCAGCGTAGTTGCAGGGGCCACAGATACGCAGTATTTT. This gives the protein CASSVVAGATDTQYF.

The J gene is TRBJ2-3, the V gene TRBV28; D is ambiguous. The germline V gene has CDR1 MDHEN and CDR2 SYDVKM. V lost 2 bases and J lost 4, with 13 bases in between. The CDR3 totals 15 residues. CDR3 loop: CASSLMASLADTQYF. The CDR3 DNA reads TGTGCCAGCAGTTTAATGGCATCCCTCGCAGATACGCAGTATTTT.

The V call is TRBV11-2, the J call TRBJ2-7; TRBD1 agrees at 7 bases. The CDR3 has 12 amino acids. Germline lookup yields CDR1 SGHAT and CDR2 FQNNGV. V shed 6 bases and J 3 bases; nucleotides not matched to a gene: 2. CDR3 sequence: CASRPGGYEQYF. The CDR3 DNA reads as TGTGCCAGCAGACCAGGGGGCTACGAGCAGTACTTC.

The chain recombines TRBV2 with TRBJ2-1, with TRBD1 matching 9 bases. This CDR3 is built from 14 residues. Trimming took 8 bases from V and 3 from J; bases not matched to a gene: 5. The germline gives CDR1 SNHLY, CDR2 FYNNEI. Written as DNA, the CDR3 is TGTGCCAGCGGACCGGGACAGGGCTACAATGAGCAGTTCTTC. This encodes CASGPGQGYNEQFF.

This clone came up a few times. V gene TRBV6-5 combines with J gene TRBJ2-3; 9 nucleotides align to TRBD2. Germline V gene lookup returns CDR1 MNHEY and CDR2 SVGAGI. V shed 2 bases and J 1 base; nucleotides not matched to a gene: 1. The CDR3 sequence is 15 residues long. The CDR3 DNA reads as TGTGCCAGCAGTTACGGCGGGGGGGGCACAGATACGCAGTATTTT. Amino acids: CASSYGGGGTDTQYF.

The CDR3 region has the DNA TGCGCCAGCAGCTTAGGAGCGGGGGACACAGATACGCAGTATTTT. This sequence encodes CASSLGAGDTDTQYF. The chain is built from TRBV5-1 and TRBJ2-3; 8 bases are a match to TRBD2. CDR1 is SGHRS and CDR2 is YFSETQ in the germline V gene. The V and J ends lost 2 bases and 2 bases, in that order; junction bases with no gene match: 4. The length of the CDR3 is 15 residues.

The rearrangement joins TRBV5-6 to TRBJ2-3; the D is unclear. The V gene's germline CDR1 is SGHDT and CDR2 YYEEEE. Trimming removed 0 bases from V and 3 bases from J, with 8 bases in between. The CDR3 has 14 residues. CDR3 nucleotides: TGTGCCAGCAGCTTGGTATCCGGGACAGATACGCAGTATTTT. It translates to CASSLVSGTDTQYF.